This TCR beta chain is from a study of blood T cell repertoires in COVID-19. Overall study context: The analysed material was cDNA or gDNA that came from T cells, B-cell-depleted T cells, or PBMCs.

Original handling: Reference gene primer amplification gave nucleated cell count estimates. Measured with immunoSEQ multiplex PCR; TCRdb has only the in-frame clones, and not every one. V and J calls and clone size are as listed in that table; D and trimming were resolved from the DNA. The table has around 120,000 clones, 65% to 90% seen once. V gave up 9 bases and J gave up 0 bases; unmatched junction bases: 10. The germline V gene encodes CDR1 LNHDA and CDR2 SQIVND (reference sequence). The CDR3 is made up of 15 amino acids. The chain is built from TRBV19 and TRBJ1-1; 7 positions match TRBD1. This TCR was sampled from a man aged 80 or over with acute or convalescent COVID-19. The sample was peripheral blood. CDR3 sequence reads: CASRAQGGLNTEAFF. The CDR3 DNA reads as TGTGCCAGCAGAGCCCAAGGGGGCCTGAACACTGAAGCTTTCTTT.